These 7 T cell receptor beta chains came from one sample sequenced in a study of T cell clonality in common variable immunodeficiency. Notes on the study in general: Fewer deletions and N-nucleotide insertions were reportedly seen in common variable immunodeficiency TCR beta sequences.

The repertoire was sequenced with immunoSEQ multiplex PCR; TCRdb's copy has only in-frame clones and lacks some. This sample has about 31,000 clones and no singletons, with less than 7% in the ten largest. For these receptors, no antigen is known. The sample was peripheral blood mononuclear cells. Receptors were obtained from a human donor with common variable immunodeficiency.

With regard to this clone: The read ends 3 residues early relative to the CDR3; the germline J gene fills the gap. The chain joins TRBV5-4 to TRBJ2-5; no clear D gene. Germline-derived CDR1 and CDR2 are SGHNT and YYREEE (reference sequence). The V end lost 0 bases, the J end lost 5 bases, and 17 bases lay between the germline ends. The CDR3 has 16 residues. The DNA read from the CDR3 is TGTGCCAGCAGCTTGGGAGATAAGGGTGTAATCGAGACC. Translated, it gives CASSLGDKGVIET. The whole CDR3 protein reads CASSLGDKGVIETQYF.

To note about this clone: With the read ending 3 residues before the CDR3 end, the germline J gene is used to fill in that end. This chain joins TRBV7-9 and TRBJ1-6; D remains unclear. The germline CDR1 and CDR2 sequences are SEHNR and FQNEAQ (reference sequence). Trimming took off 3 bases at V and 7 bases at J, with 7 bases between the two ends. The CDR3 is 13 amino acids. This CDR3 is CASSLPGNSPLHF. The CDR3 bases that were read are TGTGCCAGCAGCTTGCCCGGGAATTCACCC.

This clone was seen a handful of times. Read data end 3 residues before the CDR3 end; the end is taken from the germline J gene. The chain recombines TRBV5-4 with TRBJ2-7; the D gene is possibly TRBD1 (6 bases). Germline CDR1 SGHNT, CDR2 YYREEE (reference sequence). CDR3 length equals 15 residues. Trimming removed 4 bases from V and 0 bases from J, with 14 bases in between. The CDR3 bases that were read are TGTGCCAGCAGCCACCCGGGACAAAGCTCCTACGAG. As protein: CASSHPGQSSYE. The full CDR3 protein reads CASSHPGQSSYEQYF. The variable domain in full, completed from reference TRBV5-4 and TRBJ2-7, reads ETGVTQSPTHLIKTRGQQVTLRCSSQSGHNTVSWYQQALGQGPQFIFQYYREEENGRGNFPPRFSGLQFPNYSSELNVNALELDDSALYLCASSHPGQSSYEQYFGPGTRLTVT.

On this clone itself: The read gets to within 3 residues of the CDR3 end, and the germline J gene fills in the rest. This chain connects TRBV11-3 to TRBJ2-1; D not certain. The CDR3 runs to 14 residues. The V end was cut by 1 base, the J end by 1 base, with 5 bases between. Per germline, CDR1 SGHNT and CDR2 YENEEA. Incomplete CDR3 DNA: TGTGCCAGCAGCTTAGCAAAATCCTACAATGAG. This gives the protein CASSLAKSYNE. The complete CDR3 protein is CASSLAKSYNEQFF. Complete variable domain (other parts from reference TRBV11-3 and TRBJ2-1): EAGVVQSPRYKIIEKKQPVAFWCNPISGHNTLYWYLQNLGQGPELLIRYENEEAVDDSQLPKDRFSAERLKGVDSTLKIQPAELGDSAVYLCASSLAKSYNEQFFGPGTRLTVL.

This clone has ten or more counts. The read ends 3 residues shy of where the CDR3 ends; the end is completed using the germline J gene. The V gene is TRBV14, the J gene TRBJ2-2, with TRBD2 matching 14 bases. The CDR3 extends over 18 amino acids. The V segment lost 6 bases and the J segment 1 base; nucleotides outside the gene matches: 7. Germline assignment: CDR1 SGHDN and CDR2 FVKESK. The sequenced part of the CDR3 DNA is TGTGCCAGCAGACAACCCGGACTAGCGGGAGGGAACACCGGGGAG. This sequence encodes CASRQPGLAGGNTGE. The CDR3, in full, reads CASRQPGLAGGNTGELFF.

This clone was counted at least ten times. The DNA ends 3 residues before the CDR3 does, and the rest of the CDR3 is filled in from the germline J gene. The rearrangement uses TRBV4-1 and TRBJ2-7; 7 bases are shared with TRBD1. This CDR3 region has 16 residues. Germline trimming cut 0 bases from V and 2 bases from J; bases unmatched to any gene: 7. Germline CDR1 reads MGHRA; CDR2 reads YSYEKL. The CDR3 region is CASSQDFPGGTYEQYF. Partial CDR3 DNA: TGCGCCAGCAGCCAAGATTTTCCAGGGGGTACCTACGAG.

On this clone itself: The DNA ends 3 residues before the CDR3 does, and the rest of the CDR3 is filled in from the germline J gene. The chain has TRBV19 and TRBJ1-1; 8 bases align to TRBD1. Germline assignment: CDR1 LNHDA and CDR2 SQIVND (reference sequence). The CDR3 runs to 14 residues. Germline trimming cut 11 bases from V and 0 bases from J; bases unmatched to any gene: 8. The CDR3 reads CAWDPGQVNTEAFF. CDR3 DNA, as far as it was read: TGTGCCTGGGACCCGGGACAGGTGAACACTGAA.